This entry lists 29 T cell receptor beta chains sequenced from one sample in a study of blood T cells in healthy people across ages. Through a sample-barcoded 5' primer and a J-beta primer mix, a second PCR was run for roughly 7 to 11 cycles. TCRdb ran MiXCR on the 5' RACE reads and lists one entry per CDR3 protein. The table has 650,000 to 1,000,000 distinct CDR3 sequences, 35% to 50% seen once. The sequenced sample was blood. Every receptor here comes from a man older than 75 in good health.

This sequence joins TRBV29-1 and TRBJ1-1; tentatively, D is TRBD1 (6 bases). Trimming took off 7 bases at V and 9 bases at J, with 21 bases between the two ends. The CDR3 totals 13 residues. Germline V gives CDR1 SQVTM, CDR2 ANQGSEA. The CDR3 DNA sequence: TGCAGCGCCCAGGAGACCACAGGGTGTAAAGCTTTCTTT. It is translated as CSAQETTGCKAFF.

Concerning this clonotype itself: This could be a read error, since a much larger clone is one nucleotide away. J is TRBJ2-4 and V is TRBV4-2; unclear D gene. The better agreement between TRBJ2-5 and the DNA end casts doubt on the J call. CDR3 length: 14 amino acids. CDR1 and CDR2 (germline): LGHNA, YNFKEQ. Here the CDR3 reads CAGSQTGVQETQYF. The CDR3 region has the DNA TGTGCCGGCAGCCAAACTGGAGTTCAAGAGACCCAGTACTTC.

Remarks on this clonotype: A junction boundary mismatches the germline segment, possibly from a read error. The CDR3 coding sequence is TGTGCCAGCAATGAAGGGGGCTGGAATCAGCCCCAGCATTTT. Residues: CASNEGGWNQPQHF. The J gene is TRBJ1-5, the V gene TRBV6-1; TRBD1 matches 7 bases. Germline lookup yields CDR1 MNHNS and CDR2 SASEGT. The CDR3 is 14 residues long.

The count of this clonotype is one. This rearrangement joins TRBV2 to TRBJ1-5; D may be TRBD1 (5 bases). This CDR3 region has 13 residues. V was cut by 5 bases and J by 9 bases, with 14 bases left in between. Germline V lookup: CDR1 SNHLY, CDR2 FYNNEI. The CDR3 nucleotides are TGTGCCAGCAGTCAAGGACGGGGGATGCCCCAGCATTTT. Protein sequence: CASSQGRGMPQHF.

The chain employs TRBV12-3 or TRBV12-4 and TRBJ1-2; tentative D call: TRBD1 (5 bases). The CDR3 consists of 13 residues. Trimming took 5 bases from V and 8 from J, leaving 15 bases between them. Here the CDR3 reads CASSVKGRTGYTF. The CDR3 region has the DNA TGTGCCAGCAGTGTAAAGGGACGCACGGGCTACACCTTC.

The chain combines TRBV12-3 or TRBV12-4 with TRBJ2-5, with 10 positions matching TRBD2. The DNA end is more similar to TRBJ2-7, so the J call may be wrong. The length of the CDR3 is 15 residues. Here the CDR3 reads CASSPGLALAYEQYF. CDR3 nucleotides: TGTGCCAGCAGTCCGGGACTAGCGCTAGCCTACGAGCAGTACTTC.

The chain links TRBV28 to TRBJ1-4; TRBD1 is a possible D gene (6 bases). Deletions cut 2 bases from V and 4 bases from J, with 14 bases between. The CDR3 totals 16 residues. Germline V gene sequence: CDR1 MDHEN, CDR2 SYDVKM. The CDR3 bases are TGTGCCAGCAGTTTAACAGGGAACAGGGATAATGAAAAACTGTTTTTT. Amino acid sequence: CASSLTGNRDNEKLFF. Based on the CDR3 plus reference TRBV28 and TRBJ1-4, the full variable domain is DVKVTQSSRYLVKRTGEKVFLECVQDMDHENMFWYRQDPGLGLRLIYFSYDVKMKEKGDIPEGYSVSREKKERFSLILESASTNQTSMYLCASSLTGNRDNEKLFFGSGTQLSVL.

Only a few counts were recorded for this clonotype. The chain links TRBV4-1 to TRBJ2-3; D could derive from TRBD1 or TRBD2 (6 bases each). The length of the CDR3 is 16 residues. Per germline, CDR1 MGHRA and CDR2 YSYEKL. V was cut by 1 base and J by 3 bases, with 14 bases left in between. CDR3 sequence (DNA): TGCGCCAGCAGCCAAGTTAGGGGGGCTAGGACAGATACGCAGTATTTT. Its protein product is CASSQVRGARTDTQYF.

This chain connects TRBV9 to TRBJ2-7; D may be TRBD1 or TRBD2 (5 bases each). The CDR3 runs to 13 residues. From germline, CDR1 is SGDLS and CDR2 YYNGEE. The V and J ends lost 3 bases and 6 bases respectively, with 13 bases between them. CDR3 bases: TGTGCCAGCAGCGCCGAGCGGCAGGGCGAGCAGTACTTC. Encoded protein: CASSAERQGEQYF.

The chain has TRBV9 and TRBJ2-5, with 9 nucleotides matching TRBD2. Gene TRBJ2-1 matches the end of the DNA better, so the J call may be wrong. Germline assignment: CDR1 SGDLS and CDR2 YYNGEE. The CDR3 has 18 amino acids. The chain's CDR3 is CASSVDSGIAGVQETQFF. The CDR3 nucleotides read TGTGCCAGCAGCGTAGATTCAGGGATAGCGGGGGTCCAAGAGACCCAGTTCTTC.

The chain has TRBV7-2 and TRBJ2-3, with 9 nucleotides matching TRBD1. There are 16 residues in the CDR3. The germline V gene has CDR1 SGHTA and CDR2 FQGNSA. V dropped 3 bases and J dropped 2; count of bases not matched to a gene: 6. CDR3 sequence (DNA): TGTGCCAGCAGCTTCTCCGGGACAGGGAACACAGATACGCAGTATTTT. Amino acid sequence: CASSFSGTGNTDTQYF.

V and J are TRBV29-1 and TRBJ2-7; a possible D gene is TRBD1 (6 bases). This CDR3 has 12 residues. The germline V gene encodes CDR1 SQVTM and CDR2 ANQGSEA. Trimming took off 6 bases at V and 2 bases at J, with 11 bases between the two ends. CDR3 amino acids: CSVRDNPYEQYF. The CDR3 DNA sequence: TGCAGCGTCCGGGACAACCCCTACGAGCAGTACTTC.

A single count supports this clonotype. A much larger clone lies a single base off, so this may be a read error. The rearrangement links TRBV29-1 to TRBJ1-2; D gene uncertain. Looked up from germline, CDR1 is SQVTM and CDR2 is ANQGSEA. The CDR3 has 14 amino acids. In nucleotides, the CDR3 is TGCAGCGCTGAAGGGAAACAGTCTAACTATGGCTACACCTTC. Translated: CSAEGKQSNYGYTF.

This clonotype appeared many times. J is TRBJ2-1 and V is TRBV11-2; possibly TRBD1 for D (5 bases). The V end was cut by 1 base, the J end by 10 bases, with 20 bases between. The V gene's germline CDR1 is SGHAT and CDR2 FQNNGV. The CDR3 extends over 16 amino acids. The CDR3: CASSLGKIGAPREQFF. CDR3 DNA sequence: TGTGCCAGCAGCTTAGGGAAGATAGGGGCTCCCCGGGAGCAGTTCTTC.

This clonotype was seen once. The rearrangement joins TRBV6-2 or TRBV6-3 to TRBJ1-6, with TRBD1 matching over 12 bases. Germline CDR1 is MNHEY and CDR2 is SVGEGT. The CDR3 loop spans 17 amino acids. J lost 8 bases, V lost 7 bases, and 12 bases had no gene match. The CDR3 DNA is TGTGCCAGCATTCGGGCCCGGGACAGGGGGCCGGATTCACCCCTCCACTTT. Translation gives CASIRARDRGPDSPLHF.

This clonotype has more than one count but fewer than ten. The junction shows a germline mismatch at one end, possibly a read error. CDR3 nucleotides: TGCGTCAGCAGCCTAGGAGGGTCGGGGGCTGGGGCCAACGTCCTGACTTTC. Translation gives CVSSLGGSGAGANVLTF. The V call is TRBV5-1, the J call TRBJ2-6; TRBD2 is a possible D gene (6 bases). The CDR3 extends over 17 amino acids. CDR1 is SGHRS, CDR2 YFSETQ, per germline.

This clonotype was picked up one time. The rearrangement links TRBV20-1 to TRBJ2-2, with D unresolved. This CDR3 has 14 amino acids. In germline, CDR1 is DFQATT, CDR2 SNEGSKA (reference sequence). V was pared by 2 bases and J by 0 bases, with 7 bases between. The CDR3 here is CSARPTSNTGELFF. DNA of the CDR3: TGCAGTGCTAGACCTACCTCGAACACCGGGGAGCTGTTTTTT.

This clonotype was picked up a small number of times. The chain links TRBV6-5 to TRBJ2-1, with 7 positions matching TRBD2. V shed 7 bases, J shed 0 bases, and the junction held 9 bases outside the gene matches. Germline V gives CDR1 MNHEY, CDR2 SVGAGI. The length of the CDR3 is 16 residues. The CDR3 bases are TGTGCCAGCACCCCTGAGGGCGGGAGCTCCTACAATGAGCAGTTCTTC. Translated: CASTPEGGSSYNEQFF.

The CDR3 DNA follows: TGTGCCAGCAGTACAGGACAGGTGCAAGAGACCCAGTACTTC. It codes for CASSTGQVQETQYF. The chain has TRBV6-1 and TRBJ2-5; the match to TRBD1 covers 7 bases. The CDR3 extends over 14 amino acids. The J segment lost 2 bases and the V segment lost 5 bases, leaving 5 bases of the junction unmatched. Germline values: CDR1 MNHNS, CDR2 SASEGT.

This clonotype was seen a handful of times. The V gene is TRBV12-3 or TRBV12-4, the J gene TRBJ2-7; 7 positions agree with TRBD1. This CDR3 spans 14 amino acids. The V segment lost 8 bases and the J segment 4 bases; nucleotides outside the gene matches: 11. CDR3 loop: CASARVNRGYEQYF. CDR3 coding DNA: TGTGCCAGCGCCCGAGTAAACAGGGGATACGAGCAGTACTTC.

Only a few counts were recorded for this clonotype. CDR3 DNA sequence: TGCGCCAGCAGCACCGGGACACTTCAAGAGACCCAGTACTTC. This encodes CASSTGTLQETQYF. The rearrangement uses TRBV5-1 and TRBJ2-5, with D possibly TRBD1 on 6 matching bases. V lost 4 bases to trimming and J lost 2 bases, with 12 bases between them. Looked up from germline, CDR1 is SGHRS and CDR2 is YFSETQ. The CDR3 runs 14 residues.

The chain couples TRBV4-1 to TRBJ2-1; possible D gene TRBD1, 5 bases. The CDR3 spans 17 residues. The V end lost 0 bases, the J end lost 6 bases, and 18 bases lay between the germline ends. CDR1 is MGHRA and CDR2 is YSYEKL in the germline V gene. The CDR3 region is CASSQEGRRVNSNEQFF. The CDR3 nucleotides read TGCGCCAGCAGCCAAGAGGGGCGGAGAGTAAACTCCAATGAGCAGTTCTTC.

The chain employs TRBV4-2 and TRBJ1-5; D is unclear. The CDR3 has 15 amino acids. V was pared by 0 bases and J by 1 base, with 7 bases between. Per the germline V gene, CDR1 is LGHNA and CDR2 is YNFKEQ. The CDR3 reads CASSQDRGSNQPQHF. The CDR3 nucleotides are TGTGCCAGCAGCCAAGATCGGGGAAGCAATCAGCCCCAGCATTTT.

The rearrangement links TRBV7-2 to TRBJ1-1, with D perhaps matching TRBD1 (5 bases). This CDR3 comprises 13 residues. The germline CDR1 and CDR2 sequences are SGHTA and FQGNSA. V lost 8 bases and J lost 7, with 17 bases in between. This CDR3 is CASGVFRGNEAFF. The CDR3 coding sequence is TGTGCCAGCGGCGTATTCCGGGGGAATGAAGCTTTCTTT.

V and J are TRBV7-2 and TRBJ2-3, with 8 bases lining up with TRBD2. The CDR3 spans 14 residues. V shed 0 bases, J shed 7 bases, and the junction held 3 bases outside the gene matches. From germline, CDR1 is SGHTA and CDR2 FQGNSA. The CDR3 DNA follows: TGTGCCAGCAGCTTAGCACTAGCGGAAAATACGCAGTATTTT. Translated: CASSLALAENTQYF.

The gene calls are TRBV5-4 and TRBJ2-3; 7 bases map to TRBD2. The CDR3 totals 16 residues. V dropped 2 bases and J dropped 0; count of bases not matched to a gene: 6. Per germline, CDR1 SGHNT and CDR2 YYREEE (reference sequence). The CDR3 here is CASSFRLAASTDTQYF. In DNA, the CDR3 is TGTGCCAGCAGCTTCCGACTAGCAGCTAGCACAGATACGCAGTATTTT.

The chain recombines TRBV11-2 with TRBJ2-1; D might be TRBD2 (6 bases). Trimming shortened V by 8 bases and J by 8 bases, and 13 bases separated the two germline ends. Germline assignment: CDR1 SGHAT and CDR2 FQNNGV. The CDR3 is 12 amino acids. The CDR3 DNA sequence: TGTGCCAGCGGGGGGAGCGGTGATGAGCAGTTCTTC. Translating gives CASGGSGDEQFF.

The sample holds a few counts of this clonotype. This sequence joins TRBV6-6 and TRBJ2-1; a weak D match, TRBD2 (6 bases). Germline lookup yields CDR1 MNHNY and CDR2 SVGAGI (reference sequence). Trimming removed 5 bases at V and 6 bases at J, with 17 bases between. The CDR3 extends over 15 amino acids. The CDR3 region is CASSPNFSGINEQFF. DNA of the CDR3: TGTGCCAGCAGTCCCAATTTTAGCGGAATCAATGAGCAGTTCTTC.

This clonotype has just a few counts. The rearrangement uses TRBV29-1 and TRBJ2-4, with D maybe TRBD1 (5 bases). The CDR3 extends over 15 amino acids. Germline CDR1 and CDR2: SQVTM and ANQGSEA. Trimming removed 7 bases from V and 7 bases from J, with 23 bases in between. The CDR3 here is CSARPGPNTPNIQYF. The CDR3 bases are TGCAGCGCCCGTCCAGGGCCCAACACGCCGAACATTCAGTACTTC.